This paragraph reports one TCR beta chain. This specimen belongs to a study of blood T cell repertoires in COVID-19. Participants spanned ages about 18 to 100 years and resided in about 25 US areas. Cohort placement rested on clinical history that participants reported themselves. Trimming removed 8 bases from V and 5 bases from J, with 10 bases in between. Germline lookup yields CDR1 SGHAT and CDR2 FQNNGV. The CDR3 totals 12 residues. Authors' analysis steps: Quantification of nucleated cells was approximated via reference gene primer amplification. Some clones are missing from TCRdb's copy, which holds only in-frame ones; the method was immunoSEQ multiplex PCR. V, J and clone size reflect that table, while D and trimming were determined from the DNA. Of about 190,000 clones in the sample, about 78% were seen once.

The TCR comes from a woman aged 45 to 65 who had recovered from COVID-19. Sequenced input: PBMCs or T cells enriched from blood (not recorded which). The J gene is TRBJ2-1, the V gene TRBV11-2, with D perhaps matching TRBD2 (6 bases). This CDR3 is CASGTFNNEQFF. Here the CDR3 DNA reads TGTGCCAGCGGGACTTTCAACAATGAGCAGTTCTTC. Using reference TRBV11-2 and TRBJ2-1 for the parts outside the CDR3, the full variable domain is EAGVAQSPRYKIIEKRQSVAFWCNPISGHATLYWYQQILGQGPKLLIQFQNNGVVDDSQLPKDRFSAERLKGVDSTLKIQPAKLEDSAVYLCASGTFNNEQFFGPGTRLTVL.